Sequencing of this T cell receptor (beta chain) was carried out in a study of T-cell reconstitution after alpha-beta-depleted transplantation in children. Findings and caveats of the study: After transplant, at about two months, alpha-beta T cells were reportedly derived from several hundred expanded graft clones. After one year, T-cell counts and TCRbeta diversity mostly came from new T cells.

This clonotype was detected only a few times. Antigen unknown. Preparing the TCRbeta library involved the use of unique molecular identifiers. TCRdb reprocessed the PCR reads via MiXCR and lists one record per CDR3 protein. The repertoire includes 250,000 to 300,000 distinct CDR3 sequences, 11% of them detected once, and around a quarter sits in the top ten. The CDR3 has 16 amino acids. Germline loops: CDR1 LGHNA, CDR2 YSLEER. Trimming removed 2 bases at V and 3 bases at J, with 16 bases between. Material: peripheral blood, obtained 180 days after TCRalphabeta/CD19-depleted stem cell transplant. V usage is TRBV4-3 and J usage is TRBJ1-1; TRBD1 might be the D (6 bases). The clonotype comes from a male patient under 10 years old who had a stem cell transplant for chronic granulomatous disease, so the T cells may come from the graft donor. The CDR3 region is CASSQRGGVLDTEAFF. The CDR3 DNA follows: TGCGCCAGCAGCCAAAGGGGGGGGGTACTGGACACTGAAGCTTTCTTT.